The 21 T cell receptor beta chains below come from one sample, sequenced in a study of blood T cell repertoires in COVID-19 (dated by TCRdb to the early 2020s). The library came from the immunoSEQ multiplex PCR assay. TCRdb stores this immuneACCESS table with in-frame sequences only. Part of the clones is absent; in the studies checked, under half of the shortfall reflects unresolved V genes, and no reason is known for the rest. In all, the sample holds over 60,000 clones, and just under 90% of those were seen once. The top ten constitute about 7% of the sample. Sequenced sample: peripheral blood. The receptors come from a woman at least 80 years old with active COVID-19.

This chain joins TRBV7-3 and TRBJ2-2; D is possibly TRBD2 (7 bases). CDR1 SGHTA and CDR2 FQGTGA come from the germline V gene. The CDR3 is made up of 16 amino acids. V lost 4 bases and J lost 4, with 16 bases in between. CDR3: CASSSLGGGATGELFF. For the CDR3, the DNA is TGTGCCAGCAGCTCGCTGGGAGGGGGTGCCACCGGGGAGCTGTTTTTT.

V and J are TRBV18 and TRBJ1-3, with D unresolved. V gave up 3 bases and J gave up 1 base, with 7 bases separating them. The CDR3 contains 14 residues. Germline V gene sequence: CDR1 KGHSH, CDR2 LQKENI. DNA for the CDR3: TGTGCCAGCTCACCGCCCACATCTGGAAACACCATATATTTT. Protein product: CASSPPTSGNTIYF. Drawing the rest from reference TRBV18 and TRBJ1-3, the complete variable domain is NAGVMQNPRHLVRRRGQEARLRCSPMKGHSHVYWYRQLPEEGLKFMVYLQKENIIDESGMPKERFSAEFPKEGPSILRIQQVVRGDSAAYFCASSPPTSGNTIYFGEGSWLTVV.

The chain uses TRBV5-4 and TRBJ2-5; 9 bases align to TRBD2. The V segment lost 2 bases and the J segment 2 bases; nucleotides outside the gene matches: 4. This CDR3 is 15 amino acids long. Germline loops: CDR1 SGHNT, CDR2 YYREEE (reference sequence). The CDR3 sequence: CASSFWAGGQETQYF. The CDR3 bases are TGTGCCAGCAGCTTTTGGGCGGGGGGGCAAGAGACCCAGTACTTC.

The chain recombines TRBV7-2 with TRBJ2-5; D possibly corresponds to TRBD2 (5 bases). This CDR3 spans 17 amino acids. With 5 bases removed from V and 5 bases from J, the gap between germline ends came to 24 bases. CDR1 and CDR2 from the germline V gene are SGHTA and FQGNSA. In nucleotides, the CDR3 is TGTGCCAGCAGCAAAGGGCGCTGGAGGAGGTTAGGGGAGACCCAGTACTTC. Translation: CASSKGRWRRLGETQYF.

This chain links TRBV7-6 with TRBJ2-1; 10 bases are a match to TRBD2. This CDR3 region has 20 residues. The V segment lost 1 base and the J segment 0 bases; nucleotides outside the gene matches: 12. The germline V gene encodes CDR1 SGHVS and CDR2 FNYEAQ. CDR3: CASSLDPGTSAKSSYNEQFF. CDR3 coding DNA: TGTGCCAGCAGCTTAGACCCCGGGACTAGCGCCAAGAGCTCCTACAATGAGCAGTTCTTC.

The chain is built from TRBV18 and TRBJ1-4; D ambiguous. The germline V and J ends were trimmed by 3 bases and 8 bases, with 7 bases remaining between them. Germline V gene data show CDR1 as KGHSH and CDR2 as LQKENI. This CDR3 spans 12 amino acids. The CDR3 sequence is CASSPSREKLFF. In DNA form, the CDR3 reads TGTGCCAGCTCACCCTCTCGGGAAAAACTGTTTTTT.

The J gene is TRBJ2-7, the V gene TRBV19; TRBD1 matches at 7 bases. V lost 6 bases to trimming and J lost 0 bases; unmatched junction nucleotides: 14. The CDR3 is made up of 17 amino acids. In germline, CDR1 is LNHDA, CDR2 SQIVND (reference sequence). The CDR3 sequence is CASSQPRDSRSSYEQYF. CDR3 nucleotide sequence: TGTGCCAGTAGCCAACCCCGGGACAGCCGTAGCTCCTACGAGCAGTACTTC.

The gene calls are TRBV6-2 or TRBV6-3 and TRBJ2-1, with a tentative D call TRBD2 (5 bases). Germline V CDR1 and CDR2: MNHEY, SVGEGT. The CDR3 has 17 amino acids. Trimming shortened V by 5 bases and J by 4 bases, and 21 bases separated the two germline ends. CDR3 DNA sequence: TGTGCCAGCAGTGAGGGCACCGAACCTGGGGTATACAATGAGCAGTTCTTC. Its protein product is CASSEGTEPGVYNEQFF.

The chain has TRBV7-2 and TRBJ1-2, with D possibly being TRBD1 (6 bases). Germline CDR1 reads SGHTA; CDR2 reads FQGNSA. CDR3 length: 15 amino acids. V gave up 4 bases and J gave up 2 bases, with 14 bases separating them. As DNA, the CDR3 is TGTGCCAGCAGCTCGTATAGACAGGCCAACTATGGCTACACCTTC. Protein product: CASSSYRQANYGYTF.

The CDR3 DNA reads TGTGCCTGGGTGGTGACTAGCGTGACCAATGAGCAGTTCTTC. Residues: CAWVVTSVTNEQFF. The J gene is TRBJ2-1, the V gene TRBV30; 8 bases line up with TRBD2. Trimming removed 5 bases from V and 6 bases from J; junction bases left unmatched: 9. Germline V gene data show CDR1 as GTSNPN and CDR2 as SVGIG (reference sequence). There are 14 residues in the CDR3.

This clone is a singleton in its sample. The chain links TRBV7-3 to TRBJ2-7, with 7 nucleotides matching TRBD1. V shed 5 bases and J 1 base; nucleotides not matched to a gene: 2. CDR3 length equals 13 residues. CDR1 SGHTA and CDR2 FQGTGA come from the germline V gene. The CDR3 protein is CASSPGQSYEQYF. The CDR3 DNA reads as TGTGCCAGCAGCCCGGGACAGTCCTACGAGCAGTACTTC.

The genes are TRBV11-2 and TRBJ2-1; TRBD2 matches 14 bases. The germline gives CDR1 SGHAT, CDR2 FQNNGV. This CDR3 region has 19 residues. Trimming cost V 0 bases and J 9 bases; bases outside gene matches: 13. In DNA, the CDR3 is TGTGCCAGCAGCTTAGATGGGAGGGGACTAGCGGGGGTTGTAGGTGAGCAGTTCTTC. Its protein is CASSLDGRGLAGVVGEQFF.

The chain uses TRBV21-1 and TRBJ1-2. TRBV21-1 is labeled a pseudogene. The CDR3 has 19 amino acids. CDR3 loop: CARASARHFERPVNYGYTF. For the CDR3, the DNA is TGTGCCAGGGCTTCGGCGCGGCATTTTGAAAGGCCGGTGAACTATGGCTACACCTTC.

The V and J genes are TRBV15 and TRBJ2-1, with 7 bases identical to TRBD2. The V gene's germline CDR1 is LNHNV and CDR2 YYDKDF (reference sequence). There are 15 residues in the CDR3. V gave up 3 bases and J gave up 8 bases; unmatched junction bases: 10. The CDR3 DNA is TGTGCCACCAGCAGCCGACTAGCCGGTCTGCATGAGCAGTTCTTC. It translates to CATSSRLAGLHEQFF.

This CDR3 reads CASSRRFGSYEQYF. The CDR3 DNA reads TGTGCCAGCAGTCGCCGCTTCGGCTCCTACGAGCAGTACTTC. The gene calls are TRBV3-1 (or the pseudogene TRBV3-2) and TRBJ2-7, with D hard to call. Germline V gives CDR1 LGHDT, CDR2 YNNKEL (reference sequence). V gave up 6 bases and J gave up 0 bases, with 12 bases separating them. The CDR3 is 14 residues long.

V gene TRBV21-1 combines with J gene TRBJ1-2; the table gives TRBD1 as D, unverified against the DNA. TRBV21-1 is labeled a pseudogene. The CDR3 runs to 15 residues. Written as DNA, the CDR3 is TGTGCCAGCAGCAAATCGGGCAGGGACACCTATGGCTACACCTTC. It is translated as CASSKSGRDTYGYTF.

V is TRBV18 and J is TRBJ1-1; D is uncertain. Germline CDR1 reads KGHSH; CDR2 reads LQKENI. The CDR3 has 16 amino acids. Trimming took off 3 bases at V and 2 bases at J, with 16 bases between the two ends. The CDR3 nucleotides read TGTGCCAGCTCACCCGTTTTTGGGCAGCTTAACACTGAAGCTTTCTTT. This codes for CASSPVFGQLNTEAFF.

The chain couples TRBV7-2 to TRBJ2-5; TRBD1 matches 7 bases. In germline, CDR1 is SGHTA, CDR2 FQGNSA. The J segment lost 3 bases and the V segment lost 5 bases, leaving 3 bases of the junction unmatched. The CDR3 spans 13 residues. The CDR3 loop is CASSRGQKETQYF. The CDR3 DNA is TGTGCCAGCAGCCGGGGACAGAAAGAGACCCAGTACTTC.

The gene calls are TRBV19 and TRBJ2-2; 7 bases agree with TRBD1. The trim removed 5 bases at V and 1 base at J, leaving 4 bases unmatched. CDR3 length: 15 amino acids. Germline loops: CDR1 LNHDA, CDR2 SQIVND (reference sequence). The CDR3 here is CASSGWTGNTGELFF. CDR3 nucleotide sequence: TGTGCCAGTAGTGGGTGGACAGGGAACACCGGGGAGCTGTTTTTT.

V usage is TRBV24-1 and J usage is TRBJ2-1; TRBD2 matches 8 bases. V lost 4 bases, J lost 2 bases, and 9 bases stayed unmatched. CDR1 and CDR2 (germline): KGHDR, SFDVKD. The CDR3 spans 17 residues. CDR3 DNA: TGTGCCACCAGTGACACTGCCTCGGGACTAGCCTACAATGAGCAGTTCTTC. This sequence encodes CATSDTASGLAYNEQFF.

This clone has only a few counts. The chain recombines TRBV4-3 with TRBJ1-1; D gene uncertain. Germline CDR1 is LGHNA and CDR2 is YSLEER. This CDR3 comprises 14 residues. V lost 0 bases and J lost 7, with 12 bases in between. The CDR3 DNA is TGCGCCAGCAGCCAAGATTTGCAGGCGCTTGAAGCTTTCTTT. Translation: CASSQDLQALEAFF.